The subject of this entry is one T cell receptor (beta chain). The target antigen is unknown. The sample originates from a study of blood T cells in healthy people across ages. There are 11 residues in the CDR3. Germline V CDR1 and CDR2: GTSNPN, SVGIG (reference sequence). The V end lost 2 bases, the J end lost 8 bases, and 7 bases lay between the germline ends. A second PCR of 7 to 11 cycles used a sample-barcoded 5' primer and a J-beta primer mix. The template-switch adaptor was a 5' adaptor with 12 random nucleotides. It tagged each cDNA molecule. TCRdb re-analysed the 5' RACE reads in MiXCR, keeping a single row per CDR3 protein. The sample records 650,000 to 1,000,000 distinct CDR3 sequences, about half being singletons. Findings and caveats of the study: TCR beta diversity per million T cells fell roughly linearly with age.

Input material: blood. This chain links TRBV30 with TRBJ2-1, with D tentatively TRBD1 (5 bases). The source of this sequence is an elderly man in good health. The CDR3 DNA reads TGTGCCTGGAGTACACAGGATGAGCAGTTCTTC. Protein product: CAWSTQDEQFF.